This TCR beta chain was identified in a study of blood T cells in healthy people across ages. Study conclusions and caveats: With unsorted PBMCs, a conclusive comparison of naive versus antigen-experienced cells was not possible.

Combining a sample-barcoded 5' primer with a J-beta primer mix, a second PCR ran for roughly 6 to 12 cycles. TCRdb independently ran MiXCR on the 5' RACE reads; one entry per CDR3 protein. The sample contains 1.5 million to 2 million distinct CDR3 sequences, 49% of which appear only once. The CDR3 is 12 residues long. CDR1 is SNHLY and CDR2 is FYNNEI in the germline V gene. Trimming took off 9 bases at V and 7 bases at J, with 12 bases between the two ends. As regards this clonotype: The antigen is not known.

The TCR comes from a woman aged 40 to 55 in good health. The sequencing sample was made of blood. The rearrangement links TRBV2 to TRBJ2-2; no clear D. CDR3 bases: TGTGCCAGTCTTCTTTACGGCGGGGAGCTGTTTTTT. Encoded protein: CASLLYGGELFF. Complete variable domain (other parts from reference TRBV2 and TRBJ2-2): EPEVTQTPSHQVTQMGQEVILRCVPISNHLYFYWYRQILGQKVEFLVSFYNNEISEKSEIFDDQFSVERPDGSNFTLKIRSTKLEDSAMYFCASLLYGGELFFGEGSRLTVL.